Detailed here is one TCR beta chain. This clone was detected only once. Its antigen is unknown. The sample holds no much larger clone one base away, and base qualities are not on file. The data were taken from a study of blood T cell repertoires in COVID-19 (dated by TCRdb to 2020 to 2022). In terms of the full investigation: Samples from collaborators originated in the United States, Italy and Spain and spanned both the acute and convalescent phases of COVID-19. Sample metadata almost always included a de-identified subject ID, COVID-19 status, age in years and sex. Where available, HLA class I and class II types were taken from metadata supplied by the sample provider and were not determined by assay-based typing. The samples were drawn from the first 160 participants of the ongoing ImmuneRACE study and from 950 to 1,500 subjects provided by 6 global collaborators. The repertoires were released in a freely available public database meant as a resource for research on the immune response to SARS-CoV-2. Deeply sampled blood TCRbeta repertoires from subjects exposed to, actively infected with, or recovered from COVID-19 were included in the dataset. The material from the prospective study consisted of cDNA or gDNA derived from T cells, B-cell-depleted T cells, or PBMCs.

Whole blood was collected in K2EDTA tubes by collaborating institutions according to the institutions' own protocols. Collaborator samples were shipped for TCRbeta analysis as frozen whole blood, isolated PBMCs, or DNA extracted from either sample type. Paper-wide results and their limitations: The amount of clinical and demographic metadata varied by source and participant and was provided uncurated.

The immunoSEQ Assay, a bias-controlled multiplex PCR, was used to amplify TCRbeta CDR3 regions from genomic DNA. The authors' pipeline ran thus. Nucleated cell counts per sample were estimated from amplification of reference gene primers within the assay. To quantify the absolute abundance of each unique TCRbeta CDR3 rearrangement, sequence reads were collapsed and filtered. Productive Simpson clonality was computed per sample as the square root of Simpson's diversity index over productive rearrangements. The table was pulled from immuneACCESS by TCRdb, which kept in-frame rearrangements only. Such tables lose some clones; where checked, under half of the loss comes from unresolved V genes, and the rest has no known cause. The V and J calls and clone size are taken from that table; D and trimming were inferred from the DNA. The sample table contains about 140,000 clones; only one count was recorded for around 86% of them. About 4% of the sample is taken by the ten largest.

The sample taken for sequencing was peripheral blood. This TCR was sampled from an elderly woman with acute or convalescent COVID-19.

CDR3 protein: CASSGKYDREVGGYTF. The DNA sequence is TGTGCCAGCAGCGGGAAATATGACAGGGAGGTAGGCGGCTACACCTTC. The rearranged chain carries TRBV9 and TRBJ1-2; 7 junctional bases match TRBD1. V has 3 bases trimmed and J has 8 bases trimmed; junction bases matching no gene number 16. The CDR3 sequence holds 16 residues, the cysteine and phenylalanine included. Only the CDR3 region is kept as DNA, spanning 48 bases read in frame from base 1. As encoded in the germline V gene, CDR1 is SGDLS while CDR2 is YYNGEE.